The 18 T cell receptor beta chains below all came from one sample that was sequenced in a study of T cell changes during pregnancy in multiple sclerosis. Profiling relied on immunoSEQ multiplex PCR, and the TCRdb table lists in-frame clones only, not all of them. The table lists around 59,000 clones, 80% to 95% of them singletons. The sequencing used peripheral blood, collected in the third trimester of pregnancy. These receptor sequences come from a female donor in good health, enrolled as a control in a pregnancy study.

CDR3 amino acids: CASSYIPGDTEAFF. CDR3 coding DNA: TGCGCCAGCAGTTATATACCAGGCGACACTGAAGCTTTCTTT. The V call is TRBV5-1, the J call TRBJ1-1; the D is unclear. The CDR3 is 14 residues long. The germline V gene encodes CDR1 SGHRS and CDR2 YFSETQ. V dropped 5 bases and J dropped 3 bases, with 14 bases sitting between them.

This clone was observed many times. V gene TRBV7-9 combines with J gene TRBJ1-5; D is undetermined. Trimming cost V 1 base and J 5 bases, with 9 bases left between them. CDR3 length: 14 residues. Germline CDR1 and CDR2: SEHNR and FQNEAQ (reference sequence). The DNA of the CDR3 is TGTGCCAGCAGCTTAGTAGGCGGAGATCAGCCCCAGCATTTT. Translating gives CASSLVGGDQPQHF.

This clone was recorded once. This chain links TRBV5-1 with TRBJ2-2; D gene uncertain. Germline CDR1 and CDR2: SGHRS and YFSETQ. V was clipped by 1 base and J by 6 bases, with 10 bases between them. The CDR3 length is 14 residues. The CDR3 loop reads CASSLFGLAGELFF. The CDR3 DNA is TGCGCCAGCAGCTTGTTCGGGTTAGCCGGGGAGCTGTTTTTT.

The chain has TRBV18 and TRBJ2-2, with D possibly matching TRBD1 (5 bases). V was clipped by 4 bases and J by 0 bases, with 12 bases between them. CDR3 length: 16 amino acids. Germline V CDR1 and CDR2: KGHSH, LQKENI. The CDR3 sequence: CASSQGSSSNTGELFF. The CDR3 region has the DNA TGTGCCAGCTCACAGGGGTCGAGTTCGAACACCGGGGAGCTGTTTTTT.

V usage is TRBV28 and J usage is TRBJ1-2; 7 bases map to TRBD1. V dropped 0 bases and J dropped 3; count of bases not matched to a gene: 4. The CDR3 has 15 residues. Germline assignment: CDR1 MDHEN and CDR2 SYDVKM. In DNA, the CDR3 is TGTGCCAGCAGTTTATGGCGGACAGGTCACTATGGCTACACCTTC. This sequence encodes CASSLWRTGHYGYTF.

Concerning this clone: Other DNA sequences in this sample translate to the same CDR3. This rearrangement joins TRBV12-5 to TRBJ2-3; 9 positions match TRBD1. This CDR3 spans 12 amino acids. The germline V gene encodes CDR1 LGHNT and CDR2 FRNRAP. The trim removed 9 bases at V and 3 bases at J, leaving 1 base unmatched. The CDR3 DNA follows: TGTGCTAGCGGGACAGGGACAGATACGCAGTATTTT. This encodes CASGTGTDTQYF. The full variable domain, completed using reference TRBV12-5 and TRBJ2-3, is DARVTQTPRHKVTEMGQEVTMRCQPILGHNTVFWYRQTMMQGLELLAYFRNRAPLDDSGMPKDRFSAEMPDATLATLKIQPSEPRDSAVYFCASGTGTDTQYFGPGTRLTVL.

V gene TRBV12-2 combines with J gene TRBJ2-7; the table's D call of TRBD2 was not tested on the DNA. TRBV12-2 is labeled a pseudogene. This CDR3 is built from 18 residues. The DNA for the CDR3 is TGTGCAAGTCGCTTAGCTTGGACCATGGCTAGCGGGAGGCACGAGCAGTACTTC. Translation gives CASRLAWTMASGRHEQYF.

This chain uses TRBV12-5 with TRBJ1-1, with TRBD1 as a possible D gene (5 bases). The CDR3 covers 13 residues. CDR1 and CDR2 from the germline V gene are LGHNT and FRNRAP. The V and J ends lost 2 bases and 13 bases respectively, with 17 bases between them. The CDR3 region has the DNA TGTGCTAGTGGTTTGAGCGGGGGGTCTTGGGGTTTCTTT. It is translated as CASGLSGGSWGFF.

The CDR3 protein is CASKVGQGTYEQYF. CDR3 DNA: TGTGCCAGCAAAGTGGGACAGGGTACCTACGAGCAGTACTTC. The rearrangement uses TRBV6-6 and TRBJ2-7; 9 bases align to TRBD1. The J segment lost 2 bases and the V segment lost 7 bases, leaving 6 bases of the junction unmatched. From germline, CDR1 is MNHNY and CDR2 SVGAGI (reference sequence). CDR3 length equals 14 residues.

The chain employs TRBV2 and TRBJ2-2; 7 positions match TRBD2. Germline CDR1 is SNHLY and CDR2 is FYNNEI. V lost 7 bases and J lost 1; bases outside the gene matches: 3. The CDR3 is 14 amino acids. CDR3 in amino acids: CASNGGGNTGELFF. As DNA, the CDR3 is TGTGCCAGCAACGGCGGGGGGAACACCGGGGAGCTGTTTTTT. Based on the CDR3 plus reference TRBV2 and TRBJ2-2, the full variable domain is EPEVTQTPSHQVTQMGQEVILRCVPISNHLYFYWYRQILGQKVEFLVSFYNNEISEKSEIFDDQFSVERPDGSNFTLKIRSTKLEDSAMYFCASNGGGNTGELFFGEGSRLTVL.

The J gene is TRBJ2-1, the V gene TRBV6-1; 12 bases are a match to TRBD2. Germline V gene data show CDR1 as MNHNS and CDR2 as SASEGT. The CDR3 is made up of 15 amino acids. After removal of 4 bases from V and 5 bases from J, the junction contained 3 bases not matched to a gene. CDR3 protein: CASSGTSGMNNEQFF. The CDR3 bases are TGTGCCAGCAGTGGGACTAGCGGGATGAACAATGAGCAGTTCTTC.

The chain recombines TRBV7-9 with TRBJ2-7; 8 bases are shared with TRBD1. CDR3 size: 18 residues. Trimming cost V 4 bases and J 5 bases; bases outside gene matches: 19. The germline V gene encodes CDR1 SEHNR and CDR2 FQNEAQ (reference sequence). As DNA, the CDR3 is TGTGCCAGCAGCTCGGGACAGGATATATTACATACCTACGACGAGCAGTACTTC. Its protein is CASSSGQDILHTYDEQYF.

The chain is built from TRBV7-2 and TRBJ2-7; D not resolved. Germline values: CDR1 SGHTA, CDR2 FQGNSA. The germline V and J ends were trimmed by 0 bases and 8 bases, with 11 bases remaining between them. This CDR3 is 13 amino acids long. In DNA form, the CDR3 reads TGTGCCAGCAGCTTAGCCACAGTTGGCAAGCAGTACTTC. Amino acids: CASSLATVGKQYF.

This chain uses TRBV7-6 with TRBJ2-3, with 9 bases aligning to TRBD2. Germline loops: CDR1 SGHVS, CDR2 FNYEAQ. J was trimmed by 2 bases and V by 5 bases; bases with no gene match: 5. The length of the CDR3 is 15 residues. The CDR3 nucleotides are TGTGCCAGCAGCCTAAGCGGGGGGTCCACAGATACGCAGTATTTT. Translating it yields CASSLSGGSTDTQYF.

This clone was seen just once. The CDR3: CASSSGVAGNYGYTF. The CDR3 DNA reads TGTGCCAGCAGCTCCGGTGTAGCGGGGAACTATGGCTACACCTTC. The chain carries TRBV11-1 and TRBJ1-2; no clear D gene. The length of the CDR3 is 15 residues. The V gene lost 4 bases and the J gene lost 2 bases, with 14 bases spanning the gap. The germline V gene encodes CDR1 SGHAT and CDR2 FQDESV (reference sequence).

The CDR3 nucleotides read TGCGCCAGCAGCGCGGTCAACTCTGGGGCCAACGTCCTGACTTTC. It translates to CASSAVNSGANVLTF. The chain is built from TRBV5-1 and TRBJ2-6; no clear D. Germline V gene sequence: CDR1 SGHRS, CDR2 YFSETQ. The V gene lost 4 bases and the J gene lost 0 bases, with 8 bases spanning the gap. The CDR3 contains 15 residues. The whole variable domain, remainder taken from reference TRBV5-1 and TRBJ2-6, is KAGVTQTPRYLIKTRGQQVTLSCSPISGHRSVSWYQQTPGQGLQFLFEYFSETQRNKGNFPGRFSGRQFSNSRSEMNVSTLELGDSALYLCASSAVNSGANVLTFGAGSRLTVL.

The chain uses TRBV2 and TRBJ2-5; the match to TRBD2 covers 7 bases. The V segment lost 6 bases and the J segment 2 bases; nucleotides outside the gene matches: 9. The CDR3 is made up of 15 amino acids. Germline values: CDR1 SNHLY, CDR2 FYNNEI. The chain's CDR3 is CASRELTSVQETQYF. CDR3 DNA: TGTGCCAGCAGGGAACTAACTAGCGTTCAAGAGACCCAGTACTTC.

The V call is TRBV7-6, the J call TRBJ2-3; D unclear. Germline V lookup: CDR1 SGHVS, CDR2 FNYEAQ. The CDR3 covers 14 residues. Trimming cost V 4 bases and J 4 bases, with 12 bases left between them. CDR3: CASSSEPFPDTQYF. DNA of the CDR3: TGTGCCAGCAGCTCCGAGCCGTTCCCAGATACGCAGTATTTT.